This T cell receptor (beta chain) was recorded in a study of patients and donors after allogeneic stem cell transplantation. This clonotype came up a few times. Each CDR3 protein is one row after TCRdb ran MiXCR on the RT-PCR reads. Altogether about 100,000 distinct CDR3 sequences are present, 35% being singletons, with the ten largest covering around 27%. This TCR came from a human donor who was either an allogeneic HSCT recipient or a stem cell or donor lymphocyte infusion donor (not recorded which). It is not recorded whose cells these are; they may come from a transplant donor. Sequenced material: blood, either unsorted or a sorted T cell fraction (not recorded which).

The CDR3 DNA follows: TGTGCCAGCAGTTCAGAGGGCAGGATCAATCAGCCCCAGCATTTT. Encoded protein: CASSSEGRINQPQHF. The chain links TRBV6-5 to TRBJ1-5, with D unclear. With 4 bases removed from V and 3 bases from J, the gap between germline ends came to 13 bases. Per the germline V gene, CDR1 is MNHEY and CDR2 is SVGAGI. The CDR3 is 15 amino acids.